One T cell receptor beta chain is described in this entry. As yet, its antigen is unknown. The sample belongs to a study of T cell responses to AZD1222 COVID-19 vaccine. General observations from the study: At baseline, seropositivity was found in only 5 to 7 AZD1222 recipients. Vaccine-related CD4 TCRs covered spike, predominating at 160-218 and 743-854. Variant regions that are unmutated are reportedly the target of nearly half of spike-specific TCRs.

The V end was cut by 7 bases, the J end by 7 bases, with 10 bases between. In germline, CDR1 is MDHEN, CDR2 SYDVKM. This CDR3 spans 11 amino acids. TCRdb's table, derived via immunoSEQ multiplex PCR, lists solely in-frame clones and lacks some. Of roughly 110,000 clones detected, around nine tenths appear once; the ten largest clones hold 5% to 7.5%. The source of this sequence is an adult who received the AZD1222 COVID-19 vaccine. The sequencing here drew on peripheral blood, taken 28 days after the second AZD1222 dose. This chain uses TRBV28 with TRBJ1-2, with D possibly matching TRBD1 (5 bases). The CDR3, as DNA: TGTGCCAGCATCCTCAGGGCTGGCTACACCTTC. This codes for CASILRAGYTF.